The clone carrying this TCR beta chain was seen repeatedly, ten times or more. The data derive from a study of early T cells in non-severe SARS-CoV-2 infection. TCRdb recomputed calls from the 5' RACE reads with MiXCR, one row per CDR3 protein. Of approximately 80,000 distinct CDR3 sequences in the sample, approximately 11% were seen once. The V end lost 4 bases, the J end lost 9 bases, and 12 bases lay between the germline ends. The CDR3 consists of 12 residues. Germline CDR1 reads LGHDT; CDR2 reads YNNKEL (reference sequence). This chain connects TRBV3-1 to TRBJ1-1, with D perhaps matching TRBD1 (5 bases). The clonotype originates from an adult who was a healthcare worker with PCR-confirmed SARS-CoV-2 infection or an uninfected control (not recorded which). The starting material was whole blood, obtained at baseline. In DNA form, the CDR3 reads TGTGCCAGCAGCCGTCCAGGGAACCAAGCTTTCTTT. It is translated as CASSRPGNQAFF. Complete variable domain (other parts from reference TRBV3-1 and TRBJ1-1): DTAVSQTPKYLVTQMGNDKSIKCEQNLGHDTMYWYKQDSKKFLKIMFSYNNKELIINETVPNRFSPKSPDKAHLNLHINSLELGDSAVYFCASSRPGNQAFFGQGTRLTVV.